Described below is a single TCR beta chain sequence and its context. Its antigen remains unknown. These data come from a study of cytomegalovirus exposure and HLA in healthy donors. The CDR3 runs 14 residues. V was clipped by 2 bases and J by 4 bases; unmatched bases: 2. Germline V gene lookup returns CDR1 SGHVS and CDR2 FQNEAQ. Donors were drawn from the approximately 130-subject validation cohort, separate from the approximately 640-subject first cohort. Overall study results and limits: Rare sequences made up most TCRs, while some public TCRs were found in many donors.

TCRdb keeps only in-frame clones here, not all; method: immunoSEQ multiplex PCR. The table shows 150,000 to 200,000 clones, with around 85% occurring only once. The sequenced sample was PBMCs. The receptor's source is a man younger than 35 in good health and CMV-seropositive. The chain links TRBV7-8 to TRBJ1-1; TRBD1 matches at 9 bases. Here the CDR3 DNA reads TGTGCCAGCAGCTTACAGACAGGGGGCACTGAAGCTTTCTTT. This encodes CASSLQTGGTEAFF.